The subject of this entry is one T cell receptor (beta chain). The libraries were made with immunoSEQ v3. The data were produced by immunoSEQ multiplex PCR, yet TCRdb's version contains in-frame clones alone and is incomplete. This table holds roughly 60,000 clones, roughly 80% found once. This specimen comes from a study of TIL therapy for anti-PD-1-resistant metastatic lung cancer. As for time point: pre-treatment sample, taken before nivolumab and TIL therapy. Germline CDR1 SEHNR, CDR2 FQNEAQ (reference sequence). The CDR3 is 14 residues long. The V gene lost 5 bases and the J gene lost 0 bases, with 10 bases spanning the gap.

Sequenced material: blood, taken at baseline. The origin of this receptor is a person aged 25-80 years with non-small cell lung cancer. The V call is TRBV7-9, the J call TRBJ1-1; tentative D call: TRBD1 (5 bases). CDR3 sequence (DNA): TGTGCCAGCAGCCTTCAGGGCTTGAACACTGAAGCTTTCTTT. This gives the protein CASSLQGLNTEAFF.